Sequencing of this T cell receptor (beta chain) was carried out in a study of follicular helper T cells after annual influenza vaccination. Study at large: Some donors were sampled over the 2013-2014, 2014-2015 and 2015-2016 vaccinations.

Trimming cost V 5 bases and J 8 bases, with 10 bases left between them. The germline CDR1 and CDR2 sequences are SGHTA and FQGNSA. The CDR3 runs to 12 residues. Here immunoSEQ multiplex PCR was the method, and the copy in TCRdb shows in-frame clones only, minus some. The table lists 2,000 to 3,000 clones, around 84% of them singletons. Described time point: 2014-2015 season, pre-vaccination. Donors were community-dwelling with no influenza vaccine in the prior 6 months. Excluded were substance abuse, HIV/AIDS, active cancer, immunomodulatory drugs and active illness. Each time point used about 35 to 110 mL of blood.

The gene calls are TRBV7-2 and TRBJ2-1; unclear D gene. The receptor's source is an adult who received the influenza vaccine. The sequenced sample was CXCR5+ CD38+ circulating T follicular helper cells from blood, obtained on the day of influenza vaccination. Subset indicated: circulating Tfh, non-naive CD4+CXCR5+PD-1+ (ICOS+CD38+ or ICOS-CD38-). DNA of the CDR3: TGTGCCAGCAGCCCCCCGGTCTATGAGCAGTTCTTC. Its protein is CASSPPVYEQFF. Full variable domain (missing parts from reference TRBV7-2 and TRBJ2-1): GAGVSQSPSNKVTEKGKDVELRCDPISGHTALYWYRQSLGQGLEFLIYFQGNSAPDKSGLPSDRFSAERTGGSVSTLTIQRTQQEDSAVYLCASSPPVYEQFFGPGTRLTVL.